The rows below give T cell receptor beta chains drawn from one sample of a study of CD8+ T cells in alopecia areata. The data were produced by immunoSEQ multiplex PCR, yet TCRdb's version contains in-frame clones alone and is incomplete. This sample has 200,000 or so clones, with 50% to 70% found just once. Specimen: CD4+ T cells sorted from blood, collected at week 0. The receptors shown here come from a human donor with alopecia areata. Both conserved end residues are part of each CDR3. The order of the fields is V gene, D gene, clone size, J gene, CDR3 DNA, CDR3 protein. The D gene is left open where the match is weak. Clone size appears in some rows only: once, few, many, or a class for an expanded clone.

V gene: TRBV5-1; D gene: .; clone size: few; J gene: TRBJ1-2; CDR3 DNA: TGCGCCAGCAGCCTCAAGGGGGACTATGGCTACACCTTC; CDR3 protein: CASSLKGDYGYTF
V gene: TRBV6-1; D gene: .; clone size: .; J gene: TRBJ1-1; CDR3 DNA: TGTGCCAGCCTGAGGGATCCCCCTCAGAGAACTGAAGCTTTCTTT; CDR3 protein: CASLRDPPQRTEAFF
V gene: TRBV6-4; D gene: .; clone size: few; J gene: TRBJ1-1; CDR3 DNA: TGTGCCAGCAGGAGCGGGGAGGACACTGAAGCTTTCTTT; CDR3 protein: CASRSGEDTEAFF
V gene: TRBV6-5; D gene: .; clone size: few; J gene: TRBJ1-5; CDR3 DNA: TGTGCCAGCAGCGATAACCGCCATCAGCCCCAGCATTTT; CDR3 protein: CASSDNRHQPQHF
V gene: TRBV7-9; D gene: .; clone size: .; J gene: TRBJ2-7; CDR3 DNA: TGTGCCAGCAGCTTCGGTGCCTACGAGCAGTACTTC; CDR3 protein: CASSFGAYEQYF
V gene: TRBV29-1; D gene: TRBD1; clone size: few; J gene: TRBJ2-2; CDR3 DNA: TGCAGCGTGCGACAGGGCCTAAACACCGGGGAGCTGTTTTTT; CDR3 protein: CSVRQGLNTGELFF
V gene: TRBV9; D gene: TRBD2; clone size: .; J gene: TRBJ2-1; CDR3 DNA: TGTGCCAGCAGCGAAACTAGCGGGGTTTGGAGGTACAATGAGCAGTTCTTC; CDR3 protein: CASSETSGVWRYNEQFF
V gene: TRBV11-2; D gene: TRBD2; clone size: .; J gene: TRBJ2-5; CDR3 DNA: TGTGCCAGCAGTCGTAGCGGGGGGGCTTTCGAGACCCAGTACTTC; CDR3 protein: CASSRSGGAFETQYF
V gene: TRBV5-4; D gene: TRBD2; clone size: .; J gene: TRBJ2-7; CDR3 DNA: TGTGCCAGCAGCTTGGCTAGCGGGAGTGTCTACGAGCAGTACTTC; CDR3 protein: CASSLASGSVYEQYF
V gene: TRBV29-1; D gene: .; clone size: .; J gene: TRBJ2-6; CDR3 DNA: TGCAGCGTTGAAAACAGCGCTGGGGCCAACGTCCTGACTTTC; CDR3 protein: CSVENSAGANVLTF
V gene: TRBV5-1; D gene: .; clone size: .; J gene: TRBJ1-1; CDR3 DNA: TGCGCCAGCAGCTTGGGCAGGAACACTGAAGCTTTCTTT; CDR3 protein: CASSLGRNTEAFF
V gene: TRBV18; D gene: .; clone size: .; J gene: TRBJ1-1; CDR3 DNA: TGTGCCAGCTCACAGGAGGTGAACACTGAAGCTTTCTTT; CDR3 protein: CASSQEVNTEAFF
V gene: TRBV7-6; D gene: .; clone size: few; J gene: TRBJ1-2; CDR3 DNA: TGTGCCAGCAGCCCGGGGGGGGTGAGCTATGGCTACACCTTC; CDR3 protein: CASSPGGVSYGYTF
V gene: TRBV29-1; D gene: .; clone size: few; J gene: TRBJ2-3; CDR3 DNA: TGCAGCGTTCCGCGACCTAGCACAGATACGCAGTATTTT; CDR3 protein: CSVPRPSTDTQYF
V gene: TRBV4-1; D gene: .; clone size: .; J gene: TRBJ2-1; CDR3 DNA: TGCGCCAGCAGCCGGACAAGAGGAGATACGGGGGGCAGGGACAATGAGCAGTTCTTC; CDR3 protein: CASSRTRGDTGGRDNEQFF
V gene: TRBV11-1; D gene: .; clone size: .; J gene: TRBJ1-2; CDR3 DNA: TGTGCCAGCAGCTTAGATGGGCCAAGCTACACCTTC; CDR3 protein: CASSLDGPSYTF
V gene: TRBV4-2; D gene: TRBD1; clone size: .; J gene: TRBJ1-2; CDR3 DNA: TGTGCCAGCAGCCAAGAATCGGGGACAGGGATTTTCCACACCTTC; CDR3 protein: CASSQESGTGIFHTF
V gene: TRBV7-9; D gene: TRBD2; clone size: .; J gene: TRBJ2-3; CDR3 DNA: TGTGCCAGCAGCCTAGGGACTAGCGGGAGAGATACGCAGTATTTT; CDR3 protein: CASSLGTSGRDTQYF
V gene: TRBV7-2; D gene: .; clone size: few; J gene: TRBJ2-7; CDR3 DNA: TGTGCCAGCAGCCCTCGGACAGACTACGAGCAGTACTTC; CDR3 protein: CASSPRTDYEQYF
V gene: TRBV28; D gene: .; clone size: .; J gene: TRBJ1-1; CDR3 DNA: TGTGGGTCCGGTACGTTTGAAGCTTTCTTT; CDR3 protein: CGSGTFEAFF
V gene: TRBV29-1; D gene: .; clone size: .; J gene: TRBJ1-2; CDR3 DNA: TGCAGCGTTGAAGGGTTGAATGGCTACACCTTC; CDR3 protein: CSVEGLNGYTF
V gene: TRBV29-1; D gene: TRBD1; clone size: few; J gene: TRBJ1-2; CDR3 DNA: TGCAGCGTTGGTCAAACGCCGGGACAGAACTATGGCTACACCTTC; CDR3 protein: CSVGQTPGQNYGYTF
V gene: TRBV14; D gene: .; clone size: .; J gene: TRBJ2-4; CDR3 DNA: TGTGCCAGCAGCCAGTTCTATGACATTCAGTACTTC; CDR3 protein: CASSQFYDIQYF
V gene: TRBV4-1; D gene: .; clone size: .; J gene: TRBJ1-1; CDR3 DNA: TGCGCCAGCAGCGAAGGGAGGGGAACTGAAGCTTTCTTT; CDR3 protein: CASSEGRGTEAFF
V gene: TRBV6-5; D gene: .; clone size: .; J gene: TRBJ1-1; CDR3 DNA: TGTGCCAGCAGTTACTCATTGTTGGGGTTGACTGAAGCTTTCTTT; CDR3 protein: CASSYSLLGLTEAFF
V gene: TRBV30; D gene: TRBD1; clone size: .; J gene: TRBJ2-7; CDR3 DNA: TGTGCCTGGAGACGGACAGGGGTAGCCTACGAGCAGTACTTC; CDR3 protein: CAWRRTGVAYEQYF
V gene: TRBV5-1; D gene: .; clone size: .; J gene: TRBJ2-5; CDR3 DNA: TGCGCCAGCAGCTTGAGCCACAGGGGAGGCGAGACCCAGTACTTC; CDR3 protein: CASSLSHRGGETQYF
V gene: TRBV7-8; D gene: TRBD1; clone size: .; J gene: TRBJ1-5; CDR3 DNA: TGTGCCAGCAGCTTATCCCGAATGACAGGGATGGATCAGCCCCAGCATTTT; CDR3 protein: CASSLSRMTGMDQPQHF
V gene: TRBV29-1; D gene: .; clone size: .; J gene: TRBJ1-1; CDR3 DNA: TGCAGCGTTGTTGGGCAGCTGAACACTGAAGCTTTCTTT; CDR3 protein: CSVVGQLNTEAFF
V gene: TRBV29-1; D gene: .; clone size: few; J gene: TRBJ2-7; CDR3 DNA: TGCAGCGTTGTCGGAAATACCTACGAGCAGTACTTC; CDR3 protein: CSVVGNTYEQYF
V gene: TRBV19; D gene: TRBD1; clone size: .; J gene: TRBJ1-5; CDR3 DNA: TGTGCCAGTAGTTGGCGGGACAGAACAAATCAGCCCCAGCATTTT; CDR3 protein: CASSWRDRTNQPQHF
V gene: TRBV18; D gene: TRBD1; clone size: .; J gene: TRBJ1-5; CDR3 DNA: TGTGCCAGCTCACCAGGGACAGCTGAGCCCCAGCATTTT; CDR3 protein: CASSPGTAEPQHF
V gene: TRBV6-1; D gene: .; clone size: few; J gene: TRBJ1-1; CDR3 DNA: TGTGCCAGCAGTGAATCAAGGATTTTAGCTTTCTTT; CDR3 protein: CASSESRILAFF
V gene: TRBV2; D gene: .; clone size: few; J gene: TRBJ1-4; CDR3 DNA: TGTGCCAGCAGCCGAGGGCGGTCTAATGAAAAACTGTTTTTT; CDR3 protein: CASSRGRSNEKLFF
V gene: TRBV9; D gene: .; clone size: .; J gene: TRBJ1-5; CDR3 DNA: TGTGCCAGCAGCGTAGACCAGGGAAATCAGCCCCAGCATTTT; CDR3 protein: CASSVDQGNQPQHF
V gene: TRBV15; D gene: .; clone size: .; J gene: TRBJ1-1; CDR3 DNA: TGTGCCACCAGCAGAGTTGGGGAAGAAGCTTTCTTT; CDR3 protein: CATSRVGEEAFF
V gene: TRBV6-4; D gene: .; clone size: .; J gene: TRBJ2-3; CDR3 DNA: TGTGCCAGCAGTGCCGGGCTCAGCACAGATACGCAGTATTTT; CDR3 protein: CASSAGLSTDTQYF
V gene: TRBV7-2; D gene: TRBD2; clone size: .; J gene: TRBJ2-3; CDR3 DNA: TGTGCCAGCCGGGAGGACGCGACAGATACGCAGTATTTT; CDR3 protein: CASREDATDTQYF
V gene: TRBV2; D gene: .; clone size: .; J gene: TRBJ1-5; CDR3 DNA: TGTGCCAGCAGGCTGCGGGACAGCAATCAGCCCCAGCATTTT; CDR3 protein: CASRLRDSNQPQHF
V gene: TRBV6-6; D gene: TRBD1; clone size: few; J gene: TRBJ1-5; CDR3 DNA: TGTGCCAGCAGTACCGACGCACAGGGGTATCAGCCCCAGCATTTT; CDR3 protein: CASSTDAQGYQPQHF
V gene: TRBV7-9; D gene: .; clone size: .; J gene: TRBJ1-1; CDR3 DNA: TGTGCCAGCAGTTTCATAGTTTACACTGAAGCTTTCTTT; CDR3 protein: CASSFIVYTEAFF
V gene: TRBV18; D gene: .; clone size: .; J gene: TRBJ2-1; CDR3 DNA: TGTGCCAGCTCACCCTCAGGGGATCTCTCCTACAATGAGCAGTTCTTC; CDR3 protein: CASSPSGDLSYNEQFF
V gene: TRBV7-9; D gene: TRBD1; clone size: many; J gene: TRBJ1-1; CDR3 DNA: TGTGCGAGCGGACAGGGGGCGATTCTTACGGTGGCTTTCTTT; CDR3 protein: CASGQGAILTVAFF
V gene: TRBV29-1; D gene: TRBD2; clone size: few; J gene: TRBJ2-3; CDR3 DNA: TGCAGCGTTGTGTGGACTAGCGGGGGGGTCACAGATACGCAGTATTTT; CDR3 protein: CSVVWTSGGVTDTQYF
V gene: TRBV25-1; D gene: TRBD1; clone size: .; J gene: TRBJ1-2; CDR3 DNA: TGTGCCAGCAGTCCACAGGGGTCTTTTGGCTACACCTTC; CDR3 protein: CASSPQGSFGYTF
V gene: TRBV9; D gene: .; clone size: .; J gene: TRBJ1-2; CDR3 DNA: TGTGCCAGCAGCGTAGCGAGCCGATGGGACACAGATAACTATGGCTACACCTTC; CDR3 protein: CASSVASRWDTDNYGYTF
V gene: TRBV4-2; D gene: TRBD1; clone size: few; J gene: TRBJ2-2; CDR3 DNA: TGTGCCAGCAGCCCCGACCCGGACAGGGCGCGGACCGGGGAGCTGTTTTTT; CDR3 protein: CASSPDPDRARTGELFF
V gene: TRBV29-1; D gene: .; clone size: .; J gene: TRBJ1-2; CDR3 DNA: TGCAGCGTTGATACCGGGGGCGCAGGCTATGGCTACACCTTC; CDR3 protein: CSVDTGGAGYGYTF
V gene: TRBV7-2; D gene: .; clone size: .; J gene: TRBJ2-5; CDR3 DNA: TGTGCCAGCAGCTTAAAAGCCGGCCAAGAGACCCAGTACTTC; CDR3 protein: CASSLKAGQETQYF
V gene: TRBV6-5; D gene: TRBD1; clone size: few; J gene: TRBJ2-5; CDR3 DNA: TGTGCAAGTAGACAGGGAAAGACCCAGTACTTC; CDR3 protein: CASRQGKTQYF
V gene: TRBV5-4; D gene: TRBD1; clone size: once; J gene: TRBJ1-2; CDR3 DNA: TGTGCCAGCAGCTTATCGGGACAGGGGGCGGCTAACTATGGCTACACCTTC; CDR3 protein: CASSLSGQGAANYGYTF
V gene: TRBV6-5; D gene: TRBD1; clone size: .; J gene: TRBJ1-2; CDR3 DNA: TGTGCCAGCAGTTCCCCCGGGACAGCCTATGGCTACACCTTC; CDR3 protein: CASSSPGTAYGYTF